This T cell receptor beta chain was sequenced during a study of T cell responses to AZD1222 COVID-19 vaccine. Study-level points and caveats: As reported, nearly half of all spike-specific TCRs target variant regions that are unmutated. Just a handful of AZD1222 recipients were seropositive at baseline. Females outnumbered males among donors, who were mostly white British; clonal diversity was possibly underestimated. Distributed over spike, vaccine-associated CD4 TCRs predominated at 160-218 and 743-854.

About this clone itself: Its specificity is unknown.

Clones were sequenced by immunoSEQ multiplex PCR, and TCRdb holds only the in-frame ones, with some missing. The data show under 80,000 clones, 60% to 85% seen once. V was trimmed by 5 bases and J by 10 bases, leaving 17 bases between them. The CDR3 loop spans 12 amino acids. CDR1 is SQVTM and CDR2 is ANQGSEA in the germline V gene. This chain connects TRBV29-1 to TRBJ1-2; D unresolved. Sequenced material: peripheral blood, taken on day 0 of MenACWY control vaccination. The origin of this receptor is an adult in good health. The DNA for the CDR3 is TGCAGCGTTCGCGACCCAGAACTCGACTACACCTTC. It encodes CSVRDPELDYTF.